This TCR beta chain was identified in a study of blood T cell repertoires in COVID-19. Turning to the study itself: Samples came from the United States, Italy and Spain, spanning acute and convalescent COVID-19. PBMCs, B-cell-depleted T cells, or T cells provided the cDNA or gDNA that made up the material.

This CDR3 has 14 amino acids. V was trimmed by 6 bases and J by 1 base, leaving 9 bases between them. The germline CDR1 and CDR2 sequences are KGHSH and LQKENI. Original processing notes: Quantification of nucleated cells was approximated via reference gene primer amplification. The assay was immunoSEQ multiplex PCR, and TCRdb's table has in-frame clones only and misses some. D and trimming were read from the DNA, whereas the V and J calls and clone size are those reported in that table. In the table there are 65,000 to 80,000 clones, 88% of which are singletons. V usage is TRBV18 and J usage is TRBJ2-2; possible D gene TRBD1, 6 bases. Sequencing was performed on peripheral blood. The TCR comes from a middle-aged man with active COVID-19. CDR3 amino acids: CASSPDRNTGELFF. The DNA of the CDR3 is TGTGCCAGCTCTCCGGACAGGAACACCGGGGAGCTGTTTTTT.